The entry that follows covers one TCR beta chain sequence. Its antigen is currently unknown. Mismatch with germline at one junction end may stem from a read error. Prepared TCR beta cDNA libraries contained unique molecular identifiers. One entry per CDR3 protein, called by TCRdb with MiXCR from the PCR reads. Found here are about 820,000 distinct CDR3 sequences, roughly 50% of them singletons; the top ten hold approximately 4.2%. Germline lookup yields CDR1 SSHAT and CDR2 FNYEAQ (reference sequence). CDR3 length equals 13 residues. The sample comes from a study of post-analysis software for immune sequencing data. Notes on the study in general: The normalized Chao1 diversity of multiple sclerosis patients was significantly lower than that of controls. The five TRBV segments detected at higher frequency in patients than in controls included TRBV5-6, TRBV5-1 and TRBV20-1.

The source material was blood. This sequence joins TRBV7-7 and TRBJ2-5; 7 bases agree with TRBD1. The receptor was isolated from a girl under 18 with multiple sclerosis. The chain's CDR3 is CASSQTGHETQYF. The CDR3, as DNA: TGTGCTAGCAGCCAGACAGGGCATGAGACCCAGTACTTC. Based on the CDR3 plus reference TRBV7-7 and TRBJ2-5, the full variable domain is GAGVSQSPRYKVTKRGQDVTLRCDPISSHATLYWYQQALGQGPEFLTYFNYEAQPDKSGLPSDRFSAERPEGSISTLTIQRTEQRDSAMYRCASSQTGHETQYFGPGTRLLVL.